A selection of T cell receptor beta chains follows, all from one sample in a study of CD8 T cells in Susac syndrome. TCRdb used MiXCR to reprocess the immunoSEQ multiplex PCR reads, holding one entry per CDR3 protein. The sample holds more than 150,000 distinct CDR3 sequences, about 95% seen once. Sequenced: CD8+ T cells from PBMCs. These receptors were collected from a human donor with multiple sclerosis. Each CDR3 is given with its conserved first and last residue. A D gene is named only where the DNA matches it firmly. Some rows mark clone size as missing; the rest say once, few, many or name a class of expanded clone.

>NA|TRBV15|NA|TRBJ2-5
CATSRDSPRGETQYF
TGTGCCACCAGCAGAGACAGTCCCCGGGGAGAGACCCAGTACTTC
>NA|TRBV7-9|NA|TRBJ2-7
CASSSRHVYEQYF
TGTGCCAGCAGCTCCCGACACGTCTACGAGCAGTACTTC
>NA|TRBV12-5|NA|TRBJ1-2
CASGPPGYRYGYTF
TGTGCTAGTGGGCCGCCTGGATATCGGTATGGCTACACCTTC
>NA|TRBV12-3/TRBV12-4|NA|TRBJ1-5
CASMSRGISQPQHF
TGTGCCAGCATGTCGAGGGGGATAAGTCAGCCCCAGCATTTT
>NA|TRBV12-5|NA|TRBJ2-7
CASGLVVHEQYF
TGTGCTAGTGGTCTCGTCGTGCACGAGCAGTACTTC
>NA|TRBV30|NA|TRBJ1-1
CAWSDSIEAFF
TGTGCCTGGAGTGATAGCATAGAAGCTTTCTTT
>NA|TRBV7-9|once|TRBJ1-2
CASSAEGEYNYGYTF
TGTGCCAGCAGCGCCGAGGGGGAATATAACTATGGCTACACCTTC
>NA|TRBV5-1|NA|TRBJ1-1
CASSFGGDYTEAFF
TGCGCCAGCAGCTTCGGGGGGGACTACACTGAAGCTTTCTTT
>NA|TRBV29-1|NA|TRBJ2-4
CSVEDVDQRRAKNIQYF
TGCAGCGTTGAAGATGTAGACCAGAGGAGGGCCAAAAACATTCAGTACTTC
>NA|TRBV14|NA|TRBJ2-3
CASSQDLTDTQYF
TGTGCCAGCAGCCAAGATCTGACAGATACGCAGTATTTT
>TRBD1|TRBV12-3/TRBV12-4|NA|TRBJ2-7
CASSGPGQGYREQYF
TGTGCCAGCAGTGGTCCGGGACAGGGATATCGCGAGCAGTACTTC
>NA|TRBV7-9|few|TRBJ1-2
CASSLGTGNYGYTF
TGTGCCAGCAGCTTAGGAACAGGGAACTATGGCTACACCTTC
>NA|TRBV27|NA|TRBJ1-5
CASRPGRNSNQPQHF
TGTGCCAGCAGACCGGGACGGAATAGCAATCAGCCCCAGCATTTT
>NA|TRBV5-1|NA|TRBJ1-1
CASTVSGAGTNTEAFF
TGCGCCAGCACGGTATCTGGCGCAGGGACGAACACTGAAGCTTTCTTT
>NA|TRBV29-1|NA|TRBJ1-2
CSARDGPNRGDGYTF
TGCAGCGCAAGGGACGGACCAAACCGGGGAGATGGCTACACCTTC
>TRBD1|TRBV20-1|NA|TRBJ2-3
CSARWTGEFSSTDTQYF
TGCAGTGCTAGATGGACAGGGGAATTTTCTAGCACAGATACGCAGTATTTT
>NA|TRBV9|NA|TRBJ1-1
CASSVETANTEVFF
TGTGCCAGCAGCGTGGAGACGGCGAACACTGAAGTTTTCTTT
>TRBD1|TRBV5-1|NA|TRBJ1-1
CASSLDRDRNTEAFF
TGCGCCAGCAGCTTGGACAGGGACAGGAACACTGAAGCTTTCTTT
>NA|TRBV7-8|once|TRBJ2-3
CASSTPGRGSTDTQYF
TGTGCCAGCAGCACACCCGGCCGGGGAAGCACAGATACGCAGTATTTT
>NA|TRBV7-8|NA|TRBJ1-6
CASSFIGGESPLHF
TGTGCCAGCAGCTTCATTGGGGGCGAGTCACCCCTCCACTTT
>NA|TRBV29-1|NA|TRBJ2-7
CSVEVGYEQYF
TGCAGCGTTGAAGTAGGCTACGAGCAGTACTTC
>TRBD2|TRBV6-2/TRBV6-3|NA|TRBJ2-7
CASSLGLAGARYEQYF
TGTGCCAGCAGTTTGGGACTAGCGGGGGCCCGCTACGAGCAGTACTTC
>NA|TRBV5-5|NA|TRBJ2-1
CASSLDTGMDEQFF
TGTGCCAGCAGCTTGGACACAGGGATGGATGAGCAGTTCTTC
>NA|TRBV2|NA|TRBJ2-5
CARGGRAAQETQYF
TGTGCCAGAGGGGGTCGGGCCGCCCAAGAGACCCAGTACTTC
>NA|TRBV30|NA|TRBJ1-4
CAWSRAWGEKLFF
TGTGCCTGGAGTCGAGCTTGGGGGGAAAAACTGTTTTTT
>NA|TRBV7-9|NA|TRBJ1-6
CASSPPGDLHF
TGTGCCAGCAGCCCCCCGGGGGACCTCCACTTT
>NA|TRBV3-1|NA|TRBJ2-3
CASSPRMSTDTQYF
TGTGCCAGCAGCCCGCGTATGAGCACAGATACGCAGTATTTT
>NA|TRBV15|NA|TRBJ1-3
CATSMADGNTIYF
TGTGCCACCAGCATGGCGGATGGAAACACCATATATTTT
>TRBD1|TRBV14|NA|TRBJ2-1
CASSHWDRVNYNEQFF
TGTGCCAGCAGCCACTGGGACAGGGTAAACTACAATGAGCAGTTCTTC
>NA|TRBV30|NA|TRBJ1-5
CAWSGEGSNQPQHF
TGTGCCTGGAGTGGTGAGGGAAGCAATCAGCCCCAGCATTTT
>NA|TRBV6-5|NA|TRBJ1-1
CASSYSTNTEAFF
TGTGCCAGCAGTTACTCGACGAACACTGAAGCTTTCTTT
>NA|TRBV10-2|once|TRBJ1-2
CASSQGPGILDGYTF
TGCGCCAGCAGTCAAGGGCCCGGGATCCTTGATGGCTACACCTTC
>TRBD2|TRBV7-9|NA|TRBJ2-7
CASSLVGDYSYEQYF
TGTGCCAGCAGCTTAGTGGGGGACTATTCCTACGAGCAGTACTTC
>TRBD2|TRBV7-8|NA|TRBJ2-5
CASSLGGGRAQETQYF
TGTGCCAGCAGCTTAGGCGGGGGAAGGGCCCAAGAGACCCAGTACTTC
>NA|TRBV30|NA|TRBJ2-3
CAWSEGLRTDTQYF
TGTGCCTGGAGTGAGGGACTGCGAACAGATACGCAGTATTTT
>TRBD1|TRBV12-3/TRBV12-4|NA|TRBJ2-1
CASRPTGGYEQFF
TGTGCCAGCAGACCTACAGGGGGATATGAGCAGTTCTTC
>TRBD1|TRBV30|NA|TRBJ1-5
CAWSVPSGQGKGPQHF
TGTGCCTGGAGTGTCCCCTCAGGACAGGGCAAGGGGCCCCAGCATTTT
>NA|TRBV25-1|once|TRBJ2-5
CASSSGFGPGDQETQYF
TGTGCCAGCAGTAGCGGGTTTGGGCCGGGTGATCAAGAGACCCAGTACTTC
>NA|TRBV2|NA|TRBJ1-5
CASSESPDDLSNQPQHF
TGTGCCAGCAGTGAATCTCCCGACGACCTTAGCAATCAGCCCCAGCATTTT
>NA|TRBV5-1|NA|TRBJ2-5
CASSLLPEETQYF
TGCGCCAGCAGCTTGCTACCTGAAGAGACCCAGTACTTC
>TRBD1|TRBV19|NA|TRBJ1-5
CAGGGQTSNQPQHF
TGTGCCGGGGGGGGACAGACTAGCAATCAGCCCCAGCATTTT
>TRBD2|TRBV27|NA|TRBJ2-1
CASSPNPGGGEQFF
TGTGCCAGCAGTCCCAATCCGGGGGGTGGTGAGCAGTTCTTC
>NA|TRBV19|NA|TRBJ1-1
CASSRGAEAFF
TGTGCCAGTAGTCGAGGGGCTGAAGCTTTCTTT
>NA|TRBV12-3/TRBV12-4|NA|TRBJ1-1
CASSLVRREAFF
TGTGCCAGCAGTTTAGTGCGGAGAGAAGCTTTCTTT
>NA|TRBV3-1|NA|TRBJ2-1
CASSLPLHGGKTYNEQFF
TGTGCCAGCAGCCTCCCCCTGCATGGTGGGAAGACCTACAATGAGCAGTTCTTC
>NA|TRBV5-1|NA|TRBJ1-1
CASRLTMTWMNTEAFF
TGCGCCAGCCGACTAACAATGACGTGGATGAACACTGAAGCTTTCTTT
>TRBD1|TRBV13|NA|TRBJ1-2
CASSGDRENYGYTF
TGTGCCAGCAGTGGGGACAGAGAGAACTATGGCTACACCTTC
>TRBD1|TRBV20-1|NA|TRBJ2-3
CSAEADRGLDTDTQYF
TGCAGTGCAGAAGCGGACAGGGGGCTTGACACAGATACGCAGTATTTT
>NA|TRBV27|NA|TRBJ2-5
CASSSLGTQYF
TGTGCCAGCAGTTCCCTGGGGACCCAGTACTTC
>TRBD1|TRBV7-6|NA|TRBJ2-5
CASSQWTGRQETQYF
TGTGCCAGCAGCCAATGGACAGGGCGCCAAGAGACCCAGTACTTC
>NA|TRBV9|NA|TRBJ1-1
CASSVGMRDTEAFF
TGTGCCAGCAGCGTGGGTATGAGGGACACTGAAGCTTTCTTT